This is a list of T cell receptor beta chains from one sample in a study of control samples from healthy donors and cancer patients. Clones were sequenced by immunoSEQ multiplex PCR, and TCRdb holds only the in-frame ones, with some missing. The table lists some 140,000 clones, roughly 94% of them singletons. The sequencing sample was made of blood. The receptors come from a man aged 35-49 years in good health. Both conserved end residues are part of each CDR3. The D gene is left open where the match is weak. A row's size may be missing; if present it is once, few, many or a size class.

J gene: TRBJ2-7
V gene: TRBV14
clone size: -
D gene: -
CDR3 DNA: TGTGCCAGCAGCCAAGAGGGTGCCGGTTCCGAGCAGTACTTC
CDR3 protein: CASSQEGAGSEQYF

J gene: TRBJ2-7
V gene: TRBV4-1
clone size: -
D gene: TRBD1
CDR3 DNA: TGCGCCAGCAGCCTATCGGGACAGGGGGGATCCTACGAGCAGTACTTC
CDR3 protein: CASSLSGQGGSYEQYF

J gene: TRBJ2-3
V gene: TRBV24-1
clone size: -
D gene: -
CDR3 DNA: TGTGCCACCAGTGATTTTGGGGAGGTCGGCACAGATACGCAGTATTTT
CDR3 protein: CATSDFGEVGTDTQYF

J gene: TRBJ1-6
V gene: TRBV6-5
clone size: -
D gene: TRBD1
CDR3 DNA: TGTGCCAGCAGTTACGACAGGGCAGTCAATAATTCACCCCTCCACTTT
CDR3 protein: CASSYDRAVNNSPLHF

J gene: TRBJ1-5
V gene: TRBV6-5
clone size: once
D gene: -
CDR3 DNA: TGTGCCAGCAGTTACGATTCAGGGTCAGGTCAGCCCCAGCATTTT
CDR3 protein: CASSYDSGSGQPQHF

J gene: TRBJ2-2
V gene: TRBV6-5
clone size: -
D gene: -
CDR3 DNA: TGTGCCAGCAGGAAGGGGACGGCCACCGGGGAGCTGTTTTTT
CDR3 protein: CASRKGTATGELFF

J gene: TRBJ1-5
V gene: TRBV3-1/TRBV3-2
clone size: few
D gene: -
CDR3 DNA: TGTGCCAGCAGCCAGGTCGGCAGACCCAGCAATCAGCCCCAGCATTTT
CDR3 protein: CASSQVGRPSNQPQHF

J gene: TRBJ2-2
V gene: TRBV5-5
clone size: -
D gene: -
CDR3 DNA: TGTGCCAGCAGCCCCCGGGACACCGGGGAGCTGTTTTTT
CDR3 protein: CASSPRDTGELFF

J gene: TRBJ1-2
V gene: TRBV23-1
clone size: -
D gene: -
CDR3 DNA: TGCGCCAGCAGTCAATCGCCCAGGATTAACTATGGCTACACCTTC
CDR3 protein: CASSQSPRINYGYTF

J gene: TRBJ1-5
V gene: TRBV2
clone size: -
D gene: -
CDR3 DNA: TGTGCCAGCAGCAAAACCGGGGTCAATCAGCCCCAGCATTTT
CDR3 protein: CASSKTGVNQPQHF

J gene: TRBJ1-5
V gene: TRBV12-5
clone size: -
D gene: -
CDR3 DNA: TGTGCTAGTGGTTTGGTACGAGGTCAGGGCAAATTACAGCCCCAGCATTTT
CDR3 protein: CASGLVRGQGKLQPQHF

J gene: TRBJ2-2
V gene: TRBV19
clone size: -
D gene: TRBD1
CDR3 DNA: TGTGCCAGTAGGGACCCGGGACAGGGTTCCGGGGAGCTGTTTTTT
CDR3 protein: CASRDPGQGSGELFF

J gene: TRBJ1-6
V gene: TRBV6-1
clone size: -
D gene: TRBD1
CDR3 DNA: TGTGCCAGCAGTGTCAGGACAGGTAGCCCCTATAATTCACCCCTCCACTTT
CDR3 protein: CASSVRTGSPYNSPLHF

J gene: TRBJ1-5
V gene: TRBV3-1/TRBV3-2
clone size: once
D gene: -
CDR3 DNA: TGTGCCAGCAGCCAGGGCAGGCTGGGAAAGCCCCAGCATTTT
CDR3 protein: CASSQGRLGKPQHF

J gene: TRBJ1-1
V gene: TRBV2
clone size: -
D gene: -
CDR3 DNA: TGTGCCAGCAGTGACCAGGGAATGAACACTGAAGCTTTCTTT
CDR3 protein: CASSDQGMNTEAFF

J gene: TRBJ1-2
V gene: TRBV18
clone size: -
D gene: TRBD1
CDR3 DNA: TGTGCCAGCTCACCCGGGACAGGGGCCTATGGCTACACCTTC
CDR3 protein: CASSPGTGAYGYTF

J gene: TRBJ2-2
V gene: TRBV18
clone size: -
D gene: TRBD1
CDR3 DNA: TGTGCCAGCTCACCACTAGGGACAGGGCGGACCGGGGAGCTGTTTTTT
CDR3 protein: CASSPLGTGRTGELFF

J gene: TRBJ2-5
V gene: TRBV2
clone size: -
D gene: -
CDR3 DNA: TGTGCCAGCAGGTTTGGTGGAGGGGCGGAGACCCAGTACTTC
CDR3 protein: CASRFGGGAETQYF

J gene: TRBJ2-7
V gene: TRBV5-4
clone size: once
D gene: TRBD1
CDR3 DNA: TGTGCCAGCAGATCCACCGACCGGGACAGGGGCGACGAGCAGTACTTC
CDR3 protein: CASRSTDRDRGDEQYF

J gene: TRBJ2-3
V gene: TRBV5-1
clone size: -
D gene: TRBD2
CDR3 DNA: TGCGCCAGCAGCTTTCAGGTGGGGGGGAGCACAGATACGCAGTATTTT
CDR3 protein: CASSFQVGGSTDTQYF

J gene: TRBJ1-1
V gene: TRBV6-6
clone size: -
D gene: TRBD1
CDR3 DNA: TGTGCCAGCAGTAAGACAGGGCTCACTGAAGCTTTCTTT
CDR3 protein: CASSKTGLTEAFF

J gene: TRBJ1-1
V gene: TRBV11-3
clone size: -
D gene: -
CDR3 DNA: TGTGCCAGCAGCTCCTACGGGGAACGAGCTTTCTTT
CDR3 protein: CASSSYGERAFF

J gene: TRBJ1-1
V gene: TRBV2
clone size: once
D gene: TRBD1
CDR3 DNA: TGTGCCAGCAGTCAACAGGGGTCCACTGAAGCTTTCTTT
CDR3 protein: CASSQQGSTEAFF

J gene: TRBJ2-3
V gene: TRBV29-1
clone size: -
D gene: -
CDR3 DNA: TGCAGCGCCCGGGGGGCCGGCACAGATACGCAGTATTTT
CDR3 protein: CSARGAGTDTQYF

J gene: TRBJ1-1
V gene: TRBV7-9
clone size: -
D gene: -
CDR3 DNA: TGTGCCAGCAGCTTACAGGGGAGGACTGAAGCTTTCTTT
CDR3 protein: CASSLQGRTEAFF

J gene: TRBJ2-6
V gene: TRBV5-6
clone size: -
D gene: -
CDR3 DNA: TGTGCCAGCAGCCCCCCGACAGGCCACATACCCTCTGGGGCCAACGTCCTGACTTTC
CDR3 protein: CASSPPTGHIPSGANVLTF

J gene: TRBJ1-2
V gene: TRBV5-1
clone size: -
D gene: -
CDR3 DNA: TGCGCCAGCAGCTTGGGACACCCGGTTTATGGCTACACCTTC
CDR3 protein: CASSLGHPVYGYTF

J gene: TRBJ1-2
V gene: TRBV27
clone size: -
D gene: TRBD1
CDR3 DNA: TGTGCCGGACCCGACAGGGGCCATGGCTACACCTTC
CDR3 protein: CAGPDRGHGYTF

J gene: TRBJ2-5
V gene: TRBV7-8
clone size: -
D gene: -
CDR3 DNA: TGTGCCAGCAGGCAGGGACGATACCAAGAGACCCAGTACTTC
CDR3 protein: CASRQGRYQETQYF

J gene: TRBJ1-1
V gene: TRBV5-1
clone size: -
D gene: -
CDR3 DNA: TGCGCCAGCAGCTTAAGGGGATGGGATACTGAAGCTTTCTTT
CDR3 protein: CASSLRGWDTEAFF

J gene: TRBJ1-2
V gene: TRBV2
clone size: -
D gene: TRBD1
CDR3 DNA: TGTGCCAGCAGCGAAAGGGGACAGGGAAATGGCTACACCTTC
CDR3 protein: CASSERGQGNGYTF

J gene: TRBJ1-2
V gene: TRBV25-1
clone size: -
D gene: -
CDR3 DNA: TGTGCCAGCAGTGAGAGGTGGGGACATGGCTACACCTTC
CDR3 protein: CASSERWGHGYTF

J gene: TRBJ2-1
V gene: TRBV5-1
clone size: -
D gene: -
CDR3 DNA: TGCGCCAGCAGCTTGGTGGCCACCTCCTACAATGAGCAGTTCTTC
CDR3 protein: CASSLVATSYNEQFF

J gene: TRBJ1-2
V gene: TRBV9
clone size: -
D gene: TRBD1
CDR3 DNA: TGTGCCAGCAGCCTAAACAGGGGGGGTTACAATGGCTACACCTTC
CDR3 protein: CASSLNRGGYNGYTF

J gene: TRBJ2-7
V gene: TRBV15
clone size: -
D gene: -
CDR3 DNA: TGTGCCACCAGCAAGGGACTGGATGGTTACGAGCAGTACTTC
CDR3 protein: CATSKGLDGYEQYF

J gene: TRBJ1-5
V gene: TRBV21-1
clone size: -
D gene: -
CDR3 DNA: TGTGCCAGCAGCGACCGAGCGGGGCGGCGGAATCAGCCCCAGCATTTT
CDR3 protein: CASSDRAGRRNQPQHF

J gene: TRBJ1-2
V gene: TRBV7-2
clone size: few
D gene: TRBD1
CDR3 DNA: TGTGCCAGCAGCCTAGGGACAGGACTAGCTAACTATGGCTACACCTTC
CDR3 protein: CASSLGTGLANYGYTF

J gene: TRBJ2-2
V gene: TRBV19
clone size: -
D gene: -
CDR3 DNA: TGTGCCACCCGGCCGGCTTTGACCGCCGGGGAGCTGTTTTTT
CDR3 protein: CATRPALTAGELFF

J gene: TRBJ1-1
V gene: TRBV2
clone size: -
D gene: -
CDR3 DNA: TGTGCCAGCAGTGATATTGGGACGACAGAAGCTTTCTTT
CDR3 protein: CASSDIGTTEAFF

J gene: TRBJ2-5
V gene: TRBV7-9
clone size: -
D gene: TRBD1
CDR3 DNA: TGTGCCAGCAGCCATACAGGGGGAGGAGAGACCCAGTACTTC
CDR3 protein: CASSHTGGGETQYF

J gene: TRBJ1-1
V gene: TRBV5-1
clone size: -
D gene: -
CDR3 DNA: TGCGCCAGCAGCTTCGGTATGGGATTGAACACTGAAGCTTTCTTT
CDR3 protein: CASSFGMGLNTEAFF

J gene: TRBJ2-7
V gene: TRBV2
clone size: -
D gene: -
CDR3 DNA: TGTGCCAGCAGTGGGATAAGGGGCCACTACGAGCAGTACTTC
CDR3 protein: CASSGIRGHYEQYF

J gene: TRBJ1-1
V gene: TRBV5-8
clone size: -
D gene: -
CDR3 DNA: TGTGCCAGCAGCTTGGGATGGACACCGAACACTGAAGCTTTCTTT
CDR3 protein: CASSLGWTPNTEAFF